These 14 T cell receptor beta chains originate from one sample sequenced in a study of cytomegalovirus exposure and HLA in healthy donors. The PCR employed 60 Vbeta primers together with 13 Jbeta primers. Data came from immunoSEQ multiplex PCR; TCRdb stores just in-frame clones and leaves some out. In total, the table holds around 40,000 clones. Sequencing used PBMCs. These receptors came from a young man in good health and CMV-seronegative.

The V gene is TRBV7-9, the J gene TRBJ1-1; D might be TRBD1 (5 bases). V lost 3 bases and J lost 4, with 15 bases in between. The CDR3 is made up of 15 amino acids. The germline CDR1 and CDR2 sequences are SEHNR and FQNEAQ (reference sequence). The DNA of the CDR3 is TGTGCCAGCAGCTTTGGGCCCGGGGGTCCCACTGAAGCTTTCTTT. Protein sequence: CASSFGPGGPTEAFF.

The chain carries TRBV5-6 and TRBJ1-2; 7 bases line up with TRBD1. CDR1 is SGHDT, CDR2 YYEEEE, per germline. This CDR3 comprises 13 residues. V shed 2 bases, J shed 8 bases, and the junction held 6 bases outside the gene matches. The CDR3 protein is CASSLTGAGGYTF. In DNA form, the CDR3 reads TGTGCCAGCAGCTTAACAGGGGCTGGAGGCTACACCTTC.

V and J are TRBV4-1 and TRBJ1-1; TRBD1 is a possible D gene (6 bases). This CDR3 has 15 amino acids. V lost 0 bases, J lost 0 bases, and 8 bases lay in between. Germline V CDR1 and CDR2: MGHRA, YSYEKL. CDR3 loop: CASSQDEGVNTEAFF. CDR3 DNA sequence: TGCGCCAGCAGCCAAGACGAGGGGGTGAACACTGAAGCTTTCTTT.

The CDR3: CAALPEGKRRETQYF. CDR3 bases: TGTGCCGCCCTCCCGGAGGGAAAAAGGCGAGAGACCCAGTACTTC. V usage is TRBV6-5 and J usage is TRBJ2-5, with D possibly TRBD2 on 6 matching bases. This CDR3 comprises 15 residues. Germline V lookup: CDR1 MNHEY, CDR2 SVGAGI. Trimming pared 11 bases from V and 4 bases from J, leaving 23 bases between.

The V and J genes are TRBV21-1 and TRBJ1-5; the table gives TRBD1 as D, unverified against the DNA. TRBV21-1 is shown as a pseudogene. The CDR3 spans 12 residues. The CDR3 coding sequence is TGTGCCAGCAGCCCCTCAGGGCAGCCCCAGCATTTT. Protein: CASSPSGQPQHF.

This sequence joins TRBV9 and TRBJ1-6; D perhaps matches TRBD1 (6 bases). The V gene lost 0 bases and the J gene lost 7 bases, with 14 bases spanning the gap. CDR3 length equals 16 residues. Germline CDR1 is SGDLS and CDR2 is YYNGEE. The CDR3 DNA reads as TGTGCCAGCAGCGTAGGAGGGGGTGGAGGAAATTCACCCCTCCACTTT. Protein: CASSVGGGGGNSPLHF.

The J gene is TRBJ1-5, the V gene TRBV4-1; D remains ambiguous. V shed 0 bases and J shed 5 bases, with 8 bases lying between them. The germline V gene encodes CDR1 MGHRA and CDR2 YSYEKL. CDR3 size: 14 residues. The CDR3 sequence: CASSQEGTHQPQHF. CDR3 in DNA: TGCGCCAGCAGCCAAGAGGGCACCCATCAGCCCCAGCATTTT.

The chain links TRBV18 to TRBJ2-5, with a weak D call TRBD2 (6 bases). V gave up 10 bases and J gave up 9 bases, with 21 bases separating them. Germline lookup yields CDR1 KGHSH and CDR2 LQKENI. The CDR3 consists of 13 residues. This CDR3 reads CATSGTRELAQYF. In DNA, the CDR3 is TGTGCCACCTCCGGGACTCGGGAGTTGGCCCAGTACTTC.

The chain recombines TRBV7-9 with TRBJ2-2, with unresolved D. Trimming shortened V by 6 bases and J by 0 bases, and 11 bases separated the two germline ends. This CDR3 comprises 15 residues. CDR1 is SEHNR, CDR2 FQNEAQ, per germline (reference sequence). CDR3 sequence reads: CASSERQANTGELFF. In DNA form, the CDR3 reads TGTGCCAGCAGTGAAAGACAAGCGAACACCGGGGAGCTGTTTTTT.

The CDR3 here is CSVGGGNTEAFF. The CDR3 bases are TGCAGCGTTGGGGGGGGGAACACTGAAGCTTTCTTT. The gene calls are TRBV29-1 and TRBJ1-1; tentatively, D is TRBD1 (5 bases). The V gene's germline CDR1 is SQVTM and CDR2 ANQGSEA. V gave up 4 bases and J gave up 1 base, with 7 bases separating them. This CDR3 comprises 12 residues.

A note on this clone: This specimen includes other DNA sequences encoding the same CDR3. This rearrangement joins TRBV5-8 to TRBJ1-1; 8 nucleotides line up with TRBD1. With V trimmed by 0 bases and J by 3 bases, 4 bases remained unmatched. The CDR3 runs to 15 residues. Germline-derived CDR1 and CDR2 are SGHTS and YDEGEE. CDR3 region: CASSLDPQGDTEAFF. DNA of the CDR3: TGTGCCAGCAGCTTGGACCCACAGGGGGACACTGAAGCTTTCTTT.

The CDR3 DNA reads as TGTGCCAGCAGCCAAGACAGGGGCGAGACCCAGTACTTC. Protein sequence: CASSQDRGETQYF. V is TRBV7-9 and J is TRBJ2-5; 8 bases align to TRBD1. Trimming took 5 bases from V and 5 from J; bases not matched to a gene: 4. The germline V gene encodes CDR1 SEHNR and CDR2 FQNEAQ (reference sequence). The CDR3 consists of 13 residues.

The chain recombines TRBV6-5 with TRBJ1-1; D remains unclear. CDR3 length: 11 residues. Trimming took off 1 base at V and 7 bases at J, with 4 bases between the two ends. Germline CDR1 reads MNHEY; CDR2 reads SVGAGI. The CDR3 loop is CASSYLSEAFF. The CDR3 nucleotides read TGTGCCAGCAGTTACTTGAGTGAAGCTTTCTTT.

The gene calls are TRBV5-1 and TRBJ2-6; no firm D call. The germline CDR1 and CDR2 sequences are SGHRS and YFSETQ. The length of the CDR3 is 15 residues. V was trimmed by 0 bases and J by 0 bases, leaving 4 bases between them. CDR3 residues: CASSLEPSGANVLTF. The CDR3, as DNA: TGCGCCAGCAGCTTGGAGCCCTCTGGGGCCAACGTCCTGACTTTC.